A single sample gave rise to the 24 T cell receptor beta chains below, sequenced in a study of identical twins. TCRdb fed the 5' RACE reads into MiXCR, producing one record per CDR3 protein. This table has 200,000 to 300,000 distinct CDR3 sequences, about an eighth appearing once. These same records also appear under a second study, on yellow fever vaccine responses in identical twins.

Sequences were obtained from memory (CD45RO+) T cells sorted from blood. These receptors were collected from a woman between 18 and 30 years old in good health.

Only a few counts were recorded for this clonotype. The rearrangement links TRBV19 to TRBJ2-7, with D perhaps matching TRBD2 (6 bases). Germline CDR1 LNHDA, CDR2 SQIVND (reference sequence). V lost 5 bases to trimming and J lost 0 bases, with 14 bases between them. The CDR3 covers 15 residues. CDR3 residues: CASSVQGGSSYEQYF. CDR3 DNA: TGTGCCAGTAGTGTCCAGGGAGGCAGCTCCTACGAGCAGTACTTC.

This clonotype has ten or more counts. CDR3 nucleotide sequence: TGTGCCAGCACCGTTGGGACGGCGAACACTGAAGCTTTCTTT. Protein sequence: CASTVGTANTEAFF. V gene TRBV12-3 or TRBV12-4 combines with J gene TRBJ1-1; TRBD1 is a possible D gene (5 bases). V lost 7 bases and J 1 base, leaving 13 bases between the germline ends. The CDR3 contains 14 residues.

At least ten counts were recorded for this clonotype. The chain couples TRBV28 to TRBJ2-7, with 11 bases lining up with TRBD2. This CDR3 comprises 18 residues. Germline CDR1 is MDHEN and CDR2 is SYDVKM. V trimming: 5 bases; J trimming: 0 bases; junction bases outside the gene matches: 12. The chain's CDR3 is CASSPLEGLAESSYEQYF. As DNA, the CDR3 is TGTGCCAGCAGTCCTCTTGAGGGACTAGCGGAGAGCTCCTACGAGCAGTACTTC.

The chain joins TRBV7-9 to TRBJ2-7, with D perhaps assigned TRBD1 or TRBD2 (5 bases each). Germline values: CDR1 SEHNR, CDR2 FQNEAQ (reference sequence). This CDR3 is 17 amino acids long. Trimming cost V 5 bases and J 0 bases, with 20 bases left between them. The CDR3 bases are TGTGCCAGCAGCCCCTTCAGGGCGGACTGGAGCTCCTACGAGCAGTACTTC. Residues: CASSPFRADWSSYEQYF. Full variable domain (remainder filled in from reference TRBV7-9 and TRBJ2-7): DTGVSQNPRHKITKRGQNVTFRCDPISEHNRLYWYRQTLGQGPEFLTYFQNEAQLEKSRLLSDRFSAERPKGSFSTLEIQRTEQGDSAMYLCASSPFRADWSSYEQYFGPGTRLTVT.

The chain employs TRBV28 and TRBJ2-5; 8 bases align to TRBD1. Trimming at V came to 10 bases and at J to 3 bases, leaving 10 bases not matched to a gene. CDR1 and CDR2 from the germline V gene are MDHEN and SYDVKM. CDR3 size: 14 residues. DNA of the CDR3: TGTGCCACCTGGCAGGGGGCGAAGGAAGAGACCCAGTACTTC. Translating it yields CATWQGAKEETQYF. Drawing the rest from reference TRBV28 and TRBJ2-5, the complete variable domain is DVKVTQSSRYLVKRTGEKVFLECVQDMDHENMFWYRQDPGLGLRLIYFSYDVKMKEKGDIPEGYSVSREKKERFSLILESASTNQTSMYLCATWQGAKEETQYFGPGTRLLVL.

The chain recombines TRBV6-5 with TRBJ1-1, with D uncertain. Germline loops: CDR1 MNHEY, CDR2 SVGAGI. V lost 2 bases, J lost 7 bases, and 20 bases lay in between. This CDR3 spans 16 amino acids. The CDR3 region is CASSYPTSGGPLEAFF. The CDR3 DNA sequence: TGTGCCAGCAGTTACCCGACCTCCGGCGGACCCCTTGAAGCTTTCTTT.

This sequence joins TRBV6-1 and TRBJ2-3, with no clear D. Germline V gene lookup returns CDR1 MNHNS and CDR2 SASEGT. The CDR3 extends over 14 amino acids. V lost 4 bases to trimming and J lost 3 bases, with 11 bases between them. The CDR3 loop reads CASSARVETDTQYF. In DNA form, the CDR3 reads TGTGCCAGCAGTGCTCGGGTGGAGACAGATACGCAGTATTTT.

This clonotype has ten or more counts. The chain employs TRBV7-2 and TRBJ2-3, with D perhaps TRBD1 (5 bases). Trimming removed 5 bases at V and 2 bases at J, with 14 bases between. Germline lookup yields CDR1 SGHTA and CDR2 FQGNSA. CDR3 size: 15 residues. The DNA for the CDR3 is TGTGCCAGCAGCCACGACAGTGCAAACACAGATACGCAGTATTTT. Its translation is CASSHDSANTDTQYF.

This clonotype was counted a few times. V gene TRBV7-9 combines with J gene TRBJ2-7; D not resolved. CDR3 length: 14 amino acids. V gave up 1 base and J gave up 5 bases, with 12 bases separating them. Germline V gene data show CDR1 as SEHNR and CDR2 as FQNEAQ (reference sequence). The CDR3 loop is CASSLDTAFDEQYF. The DNA for the CDR3 is TGTGCCAGCAGCTTAGACACCGCCTTCGACGAGCAGTACTTC.

This clonotype has a count of ten or more. The CDR3 region is CASSYDGGELFF. In DNA form, the CDR3 reads TGTGCCAGCAGCTACGACGGCGGGGAGCTGTTTTTT. The genes are TRBV5-5 and TRBJ2-2; D unresolved. Trimming left V 3 bases short and J 7 bases short, with 7 bases between. CDR3 length equals 12 residues. Germline loops: CDR1 SGHKS, CDR2 YYEKEE (reference sequence).

This clonotype was found a few times. The chain links TRBV19 to TRBJ2-1; tentatively, D is TRBD1 or TRBD2 (5 bases each). The germline gives CDR1 LNHDA, CDR2 SQIVND (reference sequence). Trimming took 4 bases from V and 6 from J, leaving 13 bases between them. This CDR3 region has 14 residues. CDR3 residues: CASSSGGWGNEQFF. As DNA, the CDR3 is TGTGCCAGTAGTAGTGGGGGTTGGGGCAATGAGCAGTTCTTC.

The rearrangement joins TRBV20-1 to TRBJ2-1; TRBD2 matches 10 bases. The CDR3 has 16 amino acids. The V segment lost 0 bases and the J segment 3 bases; nucleotides outside the gene matches: 5. Germline V gives CDR1 DFQATT, CDR2 SNEGSKA (reference sequence). In DNA form, the CDR3 reads TGCAGTGCTAGAGATATCGGACTAGCGGACTACAATGAGCAGTTCTTC. This codes for CSARDIGLADYNEQFF.

This clonotype has at least ten counts. The chain uses TRBV20-1 and TRBJ1-5; 10 bases are shared with TRBD1. The J segment lost 2 bases and the V segment lost 7 bases, leaving 14 bases of the junction unmatched. The V gene's germline CDR1 is DFQATT and CDR2 SNEGSKA (reference sequence). This CDR3 comprises 17 residues. CDR3 region: CSGITGTGARGNQPQHF. The CDR3 nucleotides are TGCAGTGGGATCACCGGGACAGGGGCCCGGGGCAATCAGCCCCAGCATTTT.

The chain carries TRBV5-1 and TRBJ2-7; TRBD1 might be the D (7 bases). Germline V gene data show CDR1 as SGHRS and CDR2 as YFSETQ. V lost 3 bases and J lost 7, with 23 bases in between. The CDR3 length is 16 residues. The CDR3 DNA reads as TGCGCCAGCAGCTCGTGGTATCCAGGGGGGCCAAGAGAGCAGTACTTC. Translation gives CASSSWYPGGPREQYF.

The chain links TRBV25-1 to TRBJ2-7; no firm D call. V was clipped by 3 bases and J by 3 bases, with 6 bases between them. The length of the CDR3 is 12 residues. The germline gives CDR1 MGHDK, CDR2 SYGVNS. This chain's CDR3 is CASSDGVYEQYF. CDR3 DNA: TGTGCCAGCAGTGACGGCGTCTACGAGCAGTACTTC.

Only a few counts were recorded for this clonotype. V usage is TRBV30 and J usage is TRBJ1-2, with D possibly being TRBD1 (5 bases). This CDR3 contains 13 residues. Germline V CDR1 and CDR2: GTSNPN, SVGIG (reference sequence). Trimming removed 5 bases at V and 5 bases at J, with 15 bases between. The CDR3 sequence: CAWARTHLYGYTF. For the CDR3, the DNA is TGTGCCTGGGCGAGGACACATCTGTATGGCTACACCTTC. Supplemented by reference TRBV30 and TRBJ1-2, the full variable domain reads SQTIHQWPATLVQPVGSPLSLECTVEGTSNPNLYWYRQAAGRGLQLLFYSVGIGQISSEVPQNLSASRPQDRQFILSSKKLLLSDSGFYLCAWARTHLYGYTFGSGTRLTVV.

The rearrangement uses TRBV11-1 and TRBJ2-2; TRBD2 matches at 11 bases. V lost 1 base and J lost 0; bases outside the gene matches: 7. Germline-derived CDR1 and CDR2 are SGHAT and FQDESV (reference sequence). CDR3 length: 19 residues. The CDR3 nucleotides read TGTGCCAGCAGCTTAGGACTAGCGGGACAGGGATCGAACACCGGGGAGCTGTTTTTT. Translation: CASSLGLAGQGSNTGELFF.

This clonotype has ten or more counts. The rearrangement joins TRBV29-1 to TRBJ2-7, with TRBD2 as a possible D gene (5 bases). The CDR3 runs 12 residues. Germline lookup yields CDR1 SQVTM and CDR2 ANQGSEA. The germline V and J ends were trimmed by 4 bases and 0 bases, with 7 bases remaining between them. The chain's CDR3 is CSVGRNSYEQYF. The CDR3 nucleotides are TGCAGCGTTGGGAGGAACTCCTACGAGCAGTACTTC.

This clonotype was recorded at least ten times. The genes are TRBV9 and TRBJ1-1; 7 nucleotides match TRBD1. Germline V lookup: CDR1 SGDLS, CDR2 YYNGEE. The junction had 1 base not matched to a gene; V was cut back by 2 bases and J by 0 bases. CDR3 length: 14 residues. The DNA for the CDR3 is TGTGCCAGCAGCGTGACAGGGATGAACACTGAAGCTTTCTTT. It is translated as CASSVTGMNTEAFF.

The chain recombines TRBV7-8 with TRBJ2-3; the D is unclear. CDR3 length: 14 amino acids. V was trimmed by 6 bases and J by 1 base, leaving 11 bases between them. From germline, CDR1 is SGHVS and CDR2 FQNEAQ. The CDR3 sequence is CASSQHRRTDTQYF. The CDR3 DNA is TGTGCCAGCAGTCAACACCGTCGCACAGATACGCAGTATTTT.

This clonotype was seen more than once but under ten times. The gene calls are TRBV20-1 and TRBJ1-1; 7 positions agree with TRBD1. Germline CDR1 and CDR2: DFQATT and SNEGSKA (reference sequence). The CDR3 length is 13 residues. V was pared by 3 bases and J by 4 bases, with 5 bases of the junction left unmatched. DNA for the CDR3: TGCAGTGCTAGCGACAGGGTTGGCACTGAAGCTTTCTTT. As protein: CSASDRVGTEAFF.

This clonotype was found many times. V gene TRBV7-2 combines with J gene TRBJ2-3, with D possibly TRBD2 on 7 matching bases. This CDR3 is built from 16 residues. V lost 0 bases, J lost 5 bases, and 15 bases lay in between. Germline V gene data show CDR1 as SGHTA and CDR2 as FQGNSA. CDR3 amino acids: CASSLAGGPVEDTQYF. The CDR3 DNA reads as TGTGCCAGCAGCTTAGCGGGGGGGCCGGTTGAAGATACGCAGTATTTT.

This clonotype has only a few counts. The chain employs TRBV21-1 and TRBJ1-1; the D call of TRBD1 is as the table states it, not checked on the DNA. TRBV21-1 is a listed pseudogene. CDR3 size: 15 residues. In nucleotides, the CDR3 is TGTGCCAGCAGCAAAGCGGGACAGGGGGACACTGAAGCTTTCTTT. It is translated as CASSKAGQGDTEAFF.

This clonotype turned up a few times. The chain recombines TRBV4-1 with TRBJ2-5, with D possibly matching TRBD1 (5 bases). V shed 0 bases and J shed 7 bases, with 15 bases lying between them. The CDR3 is 15 residues long. CDR1 and CDR2 (germline): MGHRA, YSYEKL. Here the CDR3 reads CASSQDSTAQGTQYF. For the CDR3, the DNA is TGCGCCAGCAGCCAAGATTCGACAGCCCAGGGGACCCAGTACTTC.